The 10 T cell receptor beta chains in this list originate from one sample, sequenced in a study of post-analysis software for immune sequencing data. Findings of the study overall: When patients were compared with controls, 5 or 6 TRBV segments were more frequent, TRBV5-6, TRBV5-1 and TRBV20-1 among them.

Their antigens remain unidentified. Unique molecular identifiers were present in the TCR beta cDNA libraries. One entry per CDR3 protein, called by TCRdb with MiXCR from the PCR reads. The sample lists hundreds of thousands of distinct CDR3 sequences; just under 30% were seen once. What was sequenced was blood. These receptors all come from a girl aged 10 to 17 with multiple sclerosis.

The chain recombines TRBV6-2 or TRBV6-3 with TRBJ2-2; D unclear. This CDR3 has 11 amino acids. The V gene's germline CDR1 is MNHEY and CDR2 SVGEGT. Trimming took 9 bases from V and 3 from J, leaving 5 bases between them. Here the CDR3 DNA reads TGTGCCAGTCGTTACACCGGGGAGCTGTTTTTT. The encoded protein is CASRYTGELFF.

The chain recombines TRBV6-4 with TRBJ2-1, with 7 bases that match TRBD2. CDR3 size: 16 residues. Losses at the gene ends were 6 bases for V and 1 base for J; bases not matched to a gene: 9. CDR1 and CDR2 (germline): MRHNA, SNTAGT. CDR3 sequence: CASRGGLEGSYNEQFF. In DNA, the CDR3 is TGTGCCAGCAGGGGAGGACTAGAGGGGTCCTACAATGAGCAGTTCTTC.

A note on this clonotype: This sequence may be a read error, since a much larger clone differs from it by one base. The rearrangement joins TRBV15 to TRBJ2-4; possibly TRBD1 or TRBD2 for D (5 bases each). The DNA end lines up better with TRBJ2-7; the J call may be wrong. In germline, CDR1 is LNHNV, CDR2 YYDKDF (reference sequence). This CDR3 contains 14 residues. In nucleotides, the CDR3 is TGTGCCACCAGCAGAGGTACACGGGGACACGAGCAGTACTTC. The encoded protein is CATSRGTRGHEQYF.

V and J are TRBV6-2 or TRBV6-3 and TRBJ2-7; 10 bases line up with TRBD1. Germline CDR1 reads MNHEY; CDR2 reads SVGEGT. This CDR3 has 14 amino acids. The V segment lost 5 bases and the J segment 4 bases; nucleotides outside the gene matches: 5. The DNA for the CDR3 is TGTGCCAGCAGTGGTTGGACAGGGGGTTACGAGCAGTACTTC. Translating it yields CASSGWTGGYEQYF.

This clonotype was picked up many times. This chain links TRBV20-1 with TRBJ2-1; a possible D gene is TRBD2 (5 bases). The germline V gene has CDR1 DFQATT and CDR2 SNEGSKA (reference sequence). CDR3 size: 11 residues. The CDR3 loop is CGGRMYNEQFF. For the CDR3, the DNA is TGCGGAGGAAGAATGTACAATGAGCAGTTCTTC.

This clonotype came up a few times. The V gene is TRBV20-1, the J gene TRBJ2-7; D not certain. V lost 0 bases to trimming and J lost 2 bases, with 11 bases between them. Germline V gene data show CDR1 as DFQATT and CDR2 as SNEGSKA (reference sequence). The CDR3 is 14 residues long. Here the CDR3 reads CSAREGGSAYEQYF. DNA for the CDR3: TGCAGTGCTAGAGAGGGTGGCAGCGCCTACGAGCAGTACTTC.

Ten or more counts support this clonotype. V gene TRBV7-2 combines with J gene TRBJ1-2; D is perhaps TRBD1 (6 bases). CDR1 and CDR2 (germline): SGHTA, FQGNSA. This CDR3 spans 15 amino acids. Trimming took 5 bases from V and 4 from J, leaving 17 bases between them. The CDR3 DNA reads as TGTGCCAGCAGCCCCACCCGGGACACATTCTATGGCTACACCTTC. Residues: CASSPTRDTFYGYTF.

The CDR3 nucleotides are TGTGCCACCAGTGATAGGCGGGGCTCGGACAATGAGCAGTTCTTC. This translates into CATSDRRGSDNEQFF. This rearrangement joins TRBV24-1 to TRBJ2-1; D might be TRBD2 (6 bases). This CDR3 is 15 amino acids long. Germline V lookup: CDR1 KGHDR, CDR2 SFDVKD. Trimming took off 3 bases at V and 5 bases at J, with 13 bases between the two ends.

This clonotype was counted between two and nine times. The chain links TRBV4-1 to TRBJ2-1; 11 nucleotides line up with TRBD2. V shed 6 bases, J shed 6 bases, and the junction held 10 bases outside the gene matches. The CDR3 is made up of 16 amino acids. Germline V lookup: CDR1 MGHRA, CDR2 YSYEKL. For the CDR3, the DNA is TGCGCCAGCAGTTCGGTGACTAGCGGGGCGATCAATGAGCAGTTCTTC. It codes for CASSSVTSGAINEQFF.

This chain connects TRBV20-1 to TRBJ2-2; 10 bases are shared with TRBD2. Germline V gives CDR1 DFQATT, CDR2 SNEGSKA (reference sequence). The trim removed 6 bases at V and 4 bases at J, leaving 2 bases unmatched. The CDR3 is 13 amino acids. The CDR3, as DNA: TGCAGTGCGGGACTAGCGATCACCGGGGAGCTGTTTTTT. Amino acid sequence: CSAGLAITGELFF.